This is a list of T cell receptor beta chains from one sample in a study of identical twins. A single record per CDR3 protein comes from TCRdb applying MiXCR to the 5' RACE reads. The table records around 490,000 distinct CDR3 sequences, about 20% of them present only once. The same sample was also used in a study of yellow fever vaccine responses in identical twins.

Sequencing used CD4+ T cells sorted from blood. These receptors all come from a woman aged 18-35 years in good health. Both conserved end residues are part of each CDR3. D genes are given only for firm matches. Clone size appears in some rows only: once, few, many, or a class for an expanded clone.

v_gene: TRBV3-1
j_gene: TRBJ2-5
d_gene: TRBD2
abundance: NA
CDR3aa: CASSQAPRGAQYF
CDR3nt: TGTGCCAGCAGCCAGGCCCCCCGGGGGGCCCAGTACTTC

v_gene: TRBV11-2
j_gene: TRBJ2-7
d_gene: TRBD2
abundance: NA
CDR3aa: CASSLGASGVPYEQYF
CDR3nt: TGTGCCAGCAGCTTAGGTGCTAGCGGGGTCCCCTACGAGCAGTACTTC

v_gene: TRBV9
j_gene: TRBJ2-1
d_gene: TRBD2
abundance: NA
CDR3aa: CASSVAAGDHNEQFF
CDR3nt: TGTGCCAGCAGCGTAGCAGCGGGAGACCACAATGAGCAGTTCTTC

v_gene: TRBV6-5
j_gene: TRBJ2-5
d_gene: NA
abundance: NA
CDR3aa: CASSYSSNRVETQYF
CDR3nt: TGTGCCAGCAGTTACTCGAGCAACAGGGTTGAGACCCAGTACTTC

v_gene: TRBV28
j_gene: TRBJ1-2
d_gene: NA
abundance: few
CDR3aa: CASSLGGGGEGYTF
CDR3nt: TGTGCCAGCAGTTTAGGGGGGGGCGGTGAAGGCTACACCTTC

v_gene: TRBV5-1
j_gene: TRBJ1-1
d_gene: TRBD1
abundance: NA
CDR3aa: CASSLEVLGTGKTEAFF
CDR3nt: TGCGCCAGCAGCTTGGAAGTTTTAGGGACAGGGAAGACTGAAGCTTTCTTT

v_gene: TRBV20-1
j_gene: TRBJ2-5
d_gene: NA
abundance: NA
CDR3aa: CSASGGLGQETQYF
CDR3nt: TGCAGTGCTAGTGGCGGACTGGGCCAAGAGACCCAGTACTTC

v_gene: TRBV5-1
j_gene: TRBJ2-2
d_gene: NA
abundance: few
CDR3aa: CASSSGTVTGELFF
CDR3nt: TGCGCCAGCAGCTCTGGGACGGTCACCGGGGAGCTGTTTTTT

v_gene: TRBV12-3/TRBV12-4
j_gene: TRBJ2-3
d_gene: NA
abundance: NA
CDR3aa: CASKESTDTQYF
CDR3nt: TGTGCCAGCAAGGAATCCACAGATACGCAGTATTTT

v_gene: TRBV7-9
j_gene: TRBJ1-3
d_gene: NA
abundance: NA
CDR3aa: CASSLAGPGGNTIYF
CDR3nt: TGTGCCAGCAGCTTAGCCGGCCCGGGAGGAAACACCATATATTTT

v_gene: TRBV11-2
j_gene: TRBJ2-2
d_gene: NA
abundance: NA
CDR3aa: CASSLVAGWNTGELFF
CDR3nt: TGTGCCAGCAGCTTAGTTGCAGGGTGGAACACCGGGGAGCTGTTTTTT

v_gene: TRBV12-3/TRBV12-4
j_gene: TRBJ1-4
d_gene: NA
abundance: few
CDR3aa: CASSPGRGEKLFF
CDR3nt: TGTGCCAGCAGCCCGGGGCGCGGTGAAAAACTGTTTTTT

v_gene: TRBV18
j_gene: TRBJ2-3
d_gene: TRBD1
abundance: NA
CDR3aa: CASSSNGQGSDTQYF
CDR3nt: TGTGCCAGCTCATCTAACGGACAGGGCTCAGATACGCAGTATTTT

v_gene: TRBV6-1
j_gene: TRBJ2-5
d_gene: NA
abundance: once
CDR3aa: CASRIQDTGETQYF
CDR3nt: TGTGCCAGCAGGATACAAGACACGGGAGAGACCCAGTACTTC

v_gene: TRBV6-2/TRBV6-3
j_gene: TRBJ1-2
d_gene: TRBD1
abundance: NA
CDR3aa: CASSYYRQGNSYGYTF
CDR3nt: TGTGCCAGCAGTTATTACCGACAGGGTAATAGCTATGGCTACACCTTC

v_gene: TRBV6-1
j_gene: TRBJ2-5
d_gene: NA
abundance: NA
CDR3aa: CASSEKARTQETQYF
CDR3nt: TGTGCCAGCAGTGAAAAGGCCCGGACCCAAGAGACCCAGTACTTC

v_gene: TRBV24-1
j_gene: TRBJ2-5
d_gene: NA
abundance: few
CDR3aa: CATSDASDPHRGTQYF
CDR3nt: TGTGCCACCAGTGATGCTTCGGACCCCCATCGCGGGACCCAGTACTTC

v_gene: TRBV27
j_gene: TRBJ1-6
d_gene: NA
abundance: NA
CDR3aa: CASSSRLLKQGRSSPLHF
CDR3nt: TGTGCCAGCAGTTCCCGGTTATTGAAACAGGGAAGGAGTTCACCCCTCCACTTT

v_gene: TRBV20-1
j_gene: TRBJ1-5
d_gene: NA
abundance: NA
CDR3aa: CSAREVGQPQHF
CDR3nt: TGCAGTGCTAGGGAGGTTGGGCAGCCCCAGCATTTT

v_gene: TRBV29-1
j_gene: TRBJ2-7
d_gene: NA
abundance: NA
CDR3aa: CSPAQDSSYEQYF
CDR3nt: TGCAGCCCGGCACAGGACAGCTCCTACGAGCAGTACTTC

v_gene: TRBV4-2
j_gene: TRBJ1-1
d_gene: NA
abundance: NA
CDR3aa: CASSQVGSPNTEAFF
CDR3nt: TGTGCCAGCAGCCAAGTTGGCTCCCCGAACACTGAAGCTTTCTTT

v_gene: TRBV12-3/TRBV12-4
j_gene: TRBJ1-1
d_gene: NA
abundance: NA
CDR3aa: CASRLHNTEAFF
CDR3nt: TGTGCCAGCAGACTCCACAACACTGAAGCTTTCTTT

v_gene: TRBV11-2
j_gene: TRBJ1-6
d_gene: NA
abundance: NA
CDR3aa: CASSLSGIDNSPLHF
CDR3nt: TGTGCCAGCAGCTTGTCGGGGATAGATAATTCACCCCTCCACTTT

v_gene: TRBV5-6
j_gene: TRBJ2-1
d_gene: TRBD2
abundance: few
CDR3aa: CASSLVSGPYNEQFF
CDR3nt: TGTGCCAGCAGCTTGGTTAGCGGGCCCTACAATGAGCAGTTCTTC

v_gene: TRBV12-3/TRBV12-4
j_gene: TRBJ1-2
d_gene: NA
abundance: many
CDR3aa: CASSPSDRFYGYTF
CDR3nt: TGTGCCAGCAGTCCCTCGGACAGATTCTATGGCTACACCTTC

v_gene: TRBV12-3/TRBV12-4
j_gene: TRBJ1-1
d_gene: NA
abundance: many
CDR3aa: CASSQLRVGKAFF
CDR3nt: TGTGCCAGCAGTCAACTTCGGGTCGGTAAAGCTTTCTTT

v_gene: TRBV5-1
j_gene: TRBJ2-1
d_gene: TRBD2
abundance: NA
CDR3aa: CASSFDLSGRGPEYNEQFF
CDR3nt: TGCGCCAGCAGCTTTGACCTTAGCGGGAGGGGCCCGGAATACAATGAGCAGTTCTTC

v_gene: TRBV7-6
j_gene: TRBJ2-1
d_gene: TRBD2
abundance: NA
CDR3aa: CASSLAFSGGINEQFF
CDR3nt: TGTGCCAGCAGCTTAGCGTTCAGCGGGGGGATCAATGAGCAGTTCTTC

v_gene: TRBV3-1
j_gene: TRBJ2-7
d_gene: NA
abundance: NA
CDR3aa: CASSQAVSYEQYF
CDR3nt: TGTGCCAGCAGCCAGGCCGTTTCCTACGAGCAGTACTTC

v_gene: TRBV6-5
j_gene: TRBJ1-2
d_gene: NA
abundance: many
CDR3aa: CASSSGVGGYTF
CDR3nt: TGTGCCAGCAGTTCAGGGGTAGGAGGCTACACCTTC

v_gene: TRBV5-1
j_gene: TRBJ2-7
d_gene: TRBD2
abundance: NA
CDR3aa: CASKTSGSYEQYF
CDR3nt: TGCGCCAGCAAAACTAGCGGCTCCTACGAGCAGTACTTC

v_gene: TRBV2
j_gene: TRBJ2-3
d_gene: NA
abundance: NA
CDR3aa: CASNPLGQATDTQYF
CDR3nt: TGTGCCAGCAACCCACTAGGGCAGGCCACAGATACGCAGTATTTT

v_gene: TRBV12-3/TRBV12-4
j_gene: TRBJ2-1
d_gene: NA
abundance: NA
CDR3aa: CASYALNSYNEQFF
CDR3nt: TGTGCCAGCTATGCCCTTAACAGTTACAATGAGCAGTTCTTC

v_gene: TRBV4-1
j_gene: TRBJ1-6
d_gene: TRBD1
abundance: NA
CDR3aa: CASSRMQGAPMPLHF
CDR3nt: TGCGCCAGCAGCCGAATGCAGGGGGCCCCTATGCCCCTCCACTTT

v_gene: TRBV3-1
j_gene: TRBJ2-1
d_gene: NA
abundance: NA
CDR3aa: CASSQYAGGSSYNEQFF
CDR3nt: TGTGCCAGCAGCCAATATGCTGGGGGGAGCTCCTACAATGAGCAGTTCTTC

v_gene: TRBV6-1
j_gene: TRBJ1-2
d_gene: NA
abundance: few
CDR3aa: CASSEYGRYGYTF
CDR3nt: TGTGCCAGCAGTGAATACGGGAGATATGGCTACACCTTC

v_gene: TRBV28
j_gene: TRBJ1-4
d_gene: TRBD1
abundance: once
CDR3aa: CASSLSVTGYEKLFF
CDR3nt: TGTGCCAGCAGTTTATCCGTGACAGGGTATGAAAAACTGTTTTTT

v_gene: TRBV2
j_gene: TRBJ2-1
d_gene: TRBD1
abundance: NA
CDR3aa: CASSYRGRESYNEQFF
CDR3nt: TGTGCCAGCAGCTACAGGGGGCGGGAGTCCTACAATGAGCAGTTCTTC

v_gene: TRBV6-1
j_gene: TRBJ2-7
d_gene: TRBD2
abundance: few
CDR3aa: CASSALSSGRAYEQYF
CDR3nt: TGTGCCAGTTCGGCTCTCTCTAGCGGGAGGGCCTACGAGCAGTACTTC

v_gene: TRBV3-1
j_gene: TRBJ2-1
d_gene: NA
abundance: few
CDR3aa: CASRADLPYNEQFF
CDR3nt: TGTGCCAGCAGAGCGGACCTGCCCTACAATGAGCAGTTCTTC

v_gene: TRBV12-3/TRBV12-4
j_gene: TRBJ2-3
d_gene: TRBD2
abundance: NA
CDR3aa: CASSLGGTSGQSTDTQYF
CDR3nt: TGTGCCAGCAGTTTAGGGGGAACTAGCGGGCAGAGCACAGATACGCAGTATTTT

v_gene: TRBV3-1
j_gene: TRBJ2-4
d_gene: NA
abundance: few
CDR3aa: CASSQFPGHQSLAKNIQYF
CDR3nt: TGTGCCAGCAGCCAGTTCCCGGGACACCAGAGCTTAGCCAAAAACATTCAGTACTTC

v_gene: TRBV4-1
j_gene: TRBJ2-2
d_gene: NA
abundance: NA
CDR3aa: CASSPRGTQNTGELFF
CDR3nt: TGCGCCAGCAGCCCGCGGGGGACACAGAACACCGGGGAGCTGTTTTTT

v_gene: TRBV12-3/TRBV12-4
j_gene: TRBJ2-1
d_gene: NA
abundance: many
CDR3aa: CASSLGYNEQFF
CDR3nt: TGCGCCAGCAGCTTGGGGTACAATGAGCAGTTCTTC

v_gene: TRBV12-3/TRBV12-4
j_gene: TRBJ2-2
d_gene: TRBD2
abundance: NA
CDR3aa: CASSITSGGAGGELFF
CDR3nt: TGTGCCAGCAGTATCACTAGCGGGGGGGCTGGCGGGGAGCTGTTTTTT

v_gene: TRBV29-1
j_gene: TRBJ2-2
d_gene: TRBD1
abundance: few
CDR3aa: CSVRAGTEAGELFF
CDR3nt: TGCAGCGTCCGCGCCGGGACAGAGGCCGGGGAGCTGTTTTTT

v_gene: TRBV2
j_gene: TRBJ2-1
d_gene: NA
abundance: NA
CDR3aa: CASSLPAGEQFF
CDR3nt: TGTGCCAGCAGTCTCCCGGCTGGGGAGCAGTTCTTC

v_gene: TRBV28
j_gene: TRBJ2-5
d_gene: NA
abundance: NA
CDR3aa: CASGVGVATQYF
CDR3nt: TGTGCCAGCGGGGTTGGCGTGGCGACCCAGTACTTC

v_gene: TRBV12-3/TRBV12-4
j_gene: TRBJ2-2
d_gene: NA
abundance: few
CDR3aa: CASSLAHGYTGELFF
CDR3nt: TGTGCCAGCAGTTTAGCGCACGGTTACACCGGGGAGCTGTTTTTT